This section outlines one T cell receptor (beta chain) sequence together with its context. A deep-level run was used for the assay. The protocol was immunoSEQ multiplex PCR, while the TCRdb copy is restricted to in-frame clones and leaves out a portion. The sample contains about 380,000 clones, roughly 96% of which appear only once. V shed 0 bases, J shed 7 bases, and the junction held 10 bases outside the gene matches. The germline gives CDR1 SGHTA, CDR2 FQGNSA. The CDR3 contains 19 residues. This entry belongs to a study of shared clonotypes between healthy human individuals. Sequencing was done on a sample of memory CD8+ T cells sorted from blood. The subset denotes: CD45RO+ cells pooled with CCR7-negative TemRA cells. This chain connects TRBV7-2 to TRBJ2-2; 14 positions match TRBD2. The source is a man aged 25-40 years in good health. The CDR3 region has the DNA TGTGCCAGCAGCTTAGCGAGGGGACTAGCGGGAGCGCGCGACGGGGAGCTGTTTTTT. It is translated as CASSLARGLAGARDGELFF.